The clone carrying this T cell receptor (beta chain) occurred a few times. The antigen is undetermined. This CDR3 has 16 amino acids. From germline, CDR1 is MGHRA and CDR2 YSYEKL. Trimming pared 4 bases from V and 4 bases from J, leaving 17 bases between. This record belongs to a study of cytomegalovirus exposure and HLA in healthy donors. Study outcomes and limitations: When analyzed later, a missense DCLRE1C variant was found to be linked to TCR beta V- and J-gene trimming. There were reportedly fewer N-insertions in an Asian-associated ancestry cluster than the roughly 680-donor mean, in a later analysis.

Primers: 60 Vbeta forward and 13 Jbeta reverse. Libraries were prepared by immunoSEQ multiplex PCR; TCRdb keeps only in-frame clonotypes and omits some of them. The profile covers around 150,000 clones, with about four fifths appearing a single time and roughly 7.3% taken by the ten largest. Everyone who donated was a healthy bone marrow donor. The TCR sequence derives from a male donor in good health and CMV-seropositive. Source material: PBMCs. This chain connects TRBV4-1 to TRBJ1-5; D remains ambiguous. This CDR3 is CASSPGKGGVNQPQHF. The DNA of the CDR3 is TGCGCCAGCAGCCCGGGCAAGGGCGGGGTAAATCAGCCCCAGCATTTT.